Listed below are T cell receptor beta chains from one sample, sequenced in a study of cytomegalovirus exposure and HLA in healthy donors. The assay was immunoSEQ multiplex PCR, and TCRdb's table has in-frame clones only and misses some. Of more than 80,000 clones listed, about 85% are singletons. Material for sequencing was PBMCs. All receptors come from a girl aged 2 to 9 in good health and CMV-seropositive. The CDR3 runs from the conserved cysteine through the conserved F or W. The D gene is left open where the match is weak. Size tells how often a clone was seen (once, few, many) or the class of an expanded clone, and some rows leave it out.

J gene,V gene,D gene,clone size,CDR3 DNA,CDR3 protein
TRBJ2-1,TRBV7-9,TRBD1,NA,TGTGCCAGCACCCTACCCCGGGACAGGGGGACATTTGAGCAGTTCTTC,CASTLPRDRGTFEQFF
TRBJ2-7,TRBV29-1,TRBD2,NA,TGCAGGGGCCGAGGTGGGCTAGCGGGAGGCGACCTATTCTCCTACGAGCAGTACTTC,CRGRGGLAGGDLFSYEQYF
TRBJ2-4,TRBV5-4,TRBD1,NA,TGTGCCAGCAGCTTGGGACAGGGGGTAGACATTCAGTACTTC,CASSLGQGVDIQYF
TRBJ2-1,TRBV9,TRBD2,NA,TGTGCCAGCAGCGTAGAGGCGGGAGTAGGATATGAGCAGTTCTTC,CASSVEAGVGYEQFF
TRBJ1-4,TRBV7-9,TRBD1,NA,TGTGCCAGCAGCTATAAACCAGGGGGCAGCGAAAAACTGTTTTTT,CASSYKPGGSEKLFF
TRBJ1-3,TRBV30,TRBD1,NA,TGTGCCTGGAGTACAGGGGCTGGAAACACCATATATTTT,CAWSTGAGNTIYF
TRBJ1-5,TRBV6-5,NA,NA,TGTGCCAGCAGGACGGGAGTAAATCAGCCCCAGCATTTT,CASRTGVNQPQHF
TRBJ1-5,TRBV18,TRBD1,few,TGTGCCAGCTCACCGACCGGGACAGACAATCAGCCCCAGCATTTT,CASSPTGTDNQPQHF
TRBJ2-4,TRBV5-1,TRBD2,NA,TGCGCCAGCAGCTTACCTAAGACTAGCGGGAGGGCTTCCAAAAACATTCAGTACTTC,CASSLPKTSGRASKNIQYF
TRBJ2-2,TRBV28,TRBD1,NA,TGTGCCAGCAGCCCAGACAGGGGGGACACCGGGGAGCTGTTTTTT,CASSPDRGDTGELFF
TRBJ1-2,TRBV30,NA,NA,TGTGCCTGGAGTGTACCGGGGAGGGGGTATGGCTACACCTTC,CAWSVPGRGYGYTF
TRBJ1-5,TRBV27,NA,NA,TGTGCCAGCAGTGATATACAGGCGCTGGATCAGCCCCAGCATTTT,CASSDIQALDQPQHF
TRBJ2-7,TRBV6-1,NA,NA,TGTGCCAGCAGTGAATATTTAGGGAGGAGCTCCTACGAGCAGTACTTC,CASSEYLGRSSYEQYF
TRBJ1-2,TRBV30,NA,NA,TGTGCCTGGAGTCTCAACGGGGATGGCTACACCTTC,CAWSLNGDGYTF
TRBJ2-1,TRBV27,NA,NA,TGTGCCAGCAGTCCCCGACTAGACTACAATGAGCAGTTCTTC,CASSPRLDYNEQFF
TRBJ1-1,TRBV27,NA,NA,TGTGCCAGCAGTTTAGCAGGGGCCGCCACTGAAGCTTTCTTT,CASSLAGAATEAFF
TRBJ1-3,TRBV6-6,NA,once,TGTGCCAGCATAACCAGTTCTTACTCTGGAAACACCATATATTTT,CASITSSYSGNTIYF
TRBJ2-7,TRBV9,NA,few,TGTGCCAGCAGCCCCCGGGACACCCGATGGTTCTACGAGCAGTACTTC,CASSPRDTRWFYEQYF
TRBJ2-1,TRBV20-1,TRBD1,NA,TGCAGTGCTATGCAGGGGGTCCCCCAGTTCTTC,CSAMQGVPQFF
TRBJ2-1,TRBV5-1,NA,NA,TGCGCCAGCAGCTTGGCCGCGGGATCTAACAATGAGCAGTTCTTC,CASSLAAGSNNEQFF
TRBJ1-1,TRBV28,NA,NA,TGTGCCAGCAGTAGGAGGTACACGAACACTGAAGCTTTCTTT,CASSRRYTNTEAFF
TRBJ1-2,TRBV6-6,NA,NA,TGTGCCAGCAGTTCTGTGGTTCAGGGCTATGGCTACACCTTC,CASSSVVQGYGYTF
TRBJ2-5,TRBV4-3,NA,NA,TGCGCCAGCAGTCAACTCGGGACTTCAATGTACCAAGAGACCCAGTACTTC,CASSQLGTSMYQETQYF
TRBJ2-7,TRBV7-9,TRBD1,NA,TGTGCCAGCAGCATTGGACAGGGTTTGGGCGAGCAGTACTTC,CASSIGQGLGEQYF
TRBJ2-7,TRBV6-6,NA,NA,TGTGCCAGCAGCCCGTGGGGGCAGGGCTACGAGCAGTACTTC,CASSPWGQGYEQYF
TRBJ2-3,TRBV5-1,NA,once,TGCGCCAGCAGCTACAATACACAGGGAAGGGGCACAGATACGCAGTATTTT,CASSYNTQGRGTDTQYF
TRBJ1-5,TRBV2,NA,NA,TGTGCCAGCGCAGATAAACAGAATCAGCCCCAGCATTTT,CASADKQNQPQHF
TRBJ2-3,TRBV27,NA,NA,TGTGCCAGCACTGGGGCCGGCAGTGATACGCAGTATTTT,CASTGAGSDTQYF
TRBJ2-5,TRBV7-9,TRBD1,NA,TGTGCCAGCAGCTCCGGGACAGGGGAGACCCAGTACTTC,CASSSGTGETQYF
TRBJ1-1,TRBV21-1,NA,NA,TGTGCCAGCAGCATCCACGACAAAGACACTGAAGCTTTCTTT,CASSIHDKDTEAFF
TRBJ2-5,TRBV28,NA,NA,TGTGCCAGCAGTTTTCCACGGGTTAGTGTTGGAGAGACCCAGTACTTC,CASSFPRVSVGETQYF
TRBJ2-7,TRBV18,TRBD1,NA,TGTGCCAGCTCACCTCCGGGACAGCTTACCTACGAGCAGTACTTC,CASSPPGQLTYEQYF
TRBJ1-1,TRBV29-1,NA,NA,TGCAGCGCCTTGGACATGTCGGACACTGAAGCTTTCTTT,CSALDMSDTEAFF
TRBJ1-1,TRBV6-5,NA,few,TGTGCCAGCAGCGTCCAGGGGAGCACTGAAGCTTTCTTT,CASSVQGSTEAFF
TRBJ1-1,TRBV7-9,TRBD1,few,TGTGCCAGCAGCAAGGGACAGGGGAACACTGAAGCTTTCTTT,CASSKGQGNTEAFF
TRBJ1-2,TRBV5-4,NA,once,TGTGCCAGCAGCCCCCGGGACACCCCTAACTATGGCTACACCTTC,CASSPRDTPNYGYTF
TRBJ2-7,TRBV10-3,NA,NA,TGTGCCATCAGTGTGCTAGGCTACGAGCAGTACTTC,CAISVLGYEQYF
TRBJ2-7,TRBV14,TRBD2,NA,TGTGCCAGCAGCCAAGGCTCCTTAGCGGGAGGACATGAGCAGTACTTC,CASSQGSLAGGHEQYF
TRBJ2-7,TRBV7-2,TRBD1,NA,TGTGCCAGCAGCCCCGGGACAGGAGGCCCGTACTTC,CASSPGTGGPYF
TRBJ1-2,TRBV6-5,NA,NA,TGTGCCAGCAGTTACCTGGACAGATATGGCTACACCTTC,CASSYLDRYGYTF
TRBJ2-1,TRBV5-1,NA,NA,TGCGCCAGCAGCTTGGGCCAGGGGAAATACAATGAGCAGTTCTTC,CASSLGQGKYNEQFF
TRBJ1-1,TRBV10-3,NA,NA,TGTGCCATCAGATCGAGCCCGGCGGGTGAAGCTTTCTTT,CAIRSSPAGEAFF
TRBJ2-1,TRBV5-1,NA,NA,TGCGCCAGCAGAACTAGTCAGATGGAGCAGTTCTTC,CASRTSQMEQFF
TRBJ1-2,TRBV6-5,TRBD1,few,TGTGCCAGCAGTACAGGGGGTGCCTATGGTGGCTACACCTTC,CASSTGGAYGGYTF
TRBJ1-3,TRBV30,NA,NA,TGTGCCTGGAATTCTGGGGCGCCCGGAAACACCATATATTTT,CAWNSGAPGNTIYF
TRBJ1-5,TRBV28,TRBD1,NA,TGTGCCAGCAGTTACGGGACAGGGGGGGGTAGCAATCAGCCCCAGCATTTT,CASSYGTGGGSNQPQHF
TRBJ1-5,TRBV28,NA,NA,TGTGCCAGCAGCTCGGTTCGGGGGGCCGGGCAGCCCCAGCATTTT,CASSSVRGAGQPQHF
TRBJ2-7,TRBV7-9,NA,NA,TGTGCCAGCAGCTTAATGGCCGGACTATCCTACGAGCAGTACTTC,CASSLMAGLSYEQYF
TRBJ2-7,TRBV28,NA,NA,TGTGCCAGCAACGGGGGCTACGAGCAGTACTTC,CASNGGYEQYF